This T cell receptor beta chain emerged from a study of shared clonotypes between healthy human individuals. Study-level background: The cohort had a couple of women and a few men, ages 18 to 49. Study-wide points: Generation probabilities of non-shared clonotypes were lower (relative to those shared by all four donors). Larger estimated richness was generally seen in naive subsets than in memory subsets. At large depth, rarefaction still showed sorted-subset sequencing to be incomplete.

Germline assignment: CDR1 MNHEY and CDR2 SMNVEV (reference sequence). Trimming took 7 bases from V and 4 from J; bases not matched to a gene: 8. The CDR3 is 14 residues long. Sequencing used immunoSEQ multiplex PCR; TCRdb keeps in-frame clones, though not all of them. The data show about 2.1 million clones, 85% to 95% seen once. CD8 cells regarded as naive lacked CD45RO, were positively chosen for CCR7, and omitted terminally differentiated effector memory CD45RA+ cells. A word on this clone: Its antigen remains unidentified.

The chain has TRBV27 and TRBJ2-5, with 8 bases aligning to TRBD2. The sequencing sample was made of naive CD8+ T cells from PBMCs. The clonotype originates from a man between 18 and 29 years old in good health. Some clones in this sample may be carry-over from other donors' samples. The CDR3 region is CASKPNGGGETQYF. As DNA, the CDR3 is TGTGCCAGCAAACCAAACGGGGGGGGAGAGACCCAGTACTTC.